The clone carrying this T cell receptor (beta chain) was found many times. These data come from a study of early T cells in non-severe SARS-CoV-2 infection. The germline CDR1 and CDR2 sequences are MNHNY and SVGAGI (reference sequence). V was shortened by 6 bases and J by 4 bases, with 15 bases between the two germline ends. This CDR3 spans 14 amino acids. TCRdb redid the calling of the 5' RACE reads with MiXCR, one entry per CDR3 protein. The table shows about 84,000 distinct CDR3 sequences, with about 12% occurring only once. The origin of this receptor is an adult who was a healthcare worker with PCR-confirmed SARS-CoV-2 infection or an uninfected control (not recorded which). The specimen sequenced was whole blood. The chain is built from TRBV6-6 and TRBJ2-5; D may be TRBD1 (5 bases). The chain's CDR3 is CASSRTRQGETQYF. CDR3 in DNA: TGTGCCAGCAGCCGGACGAGGCAGGGAGAGACCCAGTACTTC.